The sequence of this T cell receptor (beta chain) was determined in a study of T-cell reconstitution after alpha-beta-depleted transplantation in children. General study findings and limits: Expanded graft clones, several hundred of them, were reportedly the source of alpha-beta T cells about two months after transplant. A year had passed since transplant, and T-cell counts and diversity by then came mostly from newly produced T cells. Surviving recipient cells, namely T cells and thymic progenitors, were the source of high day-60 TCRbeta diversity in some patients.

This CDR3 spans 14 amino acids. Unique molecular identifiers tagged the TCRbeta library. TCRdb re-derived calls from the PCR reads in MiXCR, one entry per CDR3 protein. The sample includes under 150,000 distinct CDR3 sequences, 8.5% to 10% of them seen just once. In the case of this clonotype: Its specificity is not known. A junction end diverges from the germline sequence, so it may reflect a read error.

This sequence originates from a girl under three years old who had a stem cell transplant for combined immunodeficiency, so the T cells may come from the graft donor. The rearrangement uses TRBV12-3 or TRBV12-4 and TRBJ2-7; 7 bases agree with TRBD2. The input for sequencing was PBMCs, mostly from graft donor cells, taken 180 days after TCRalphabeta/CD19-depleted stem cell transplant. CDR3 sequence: CASSQRTSSKGIAF. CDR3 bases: TGTGCCAGCAGTCAACGGACTAGTAGTAAGGGGATAGCTTTC.